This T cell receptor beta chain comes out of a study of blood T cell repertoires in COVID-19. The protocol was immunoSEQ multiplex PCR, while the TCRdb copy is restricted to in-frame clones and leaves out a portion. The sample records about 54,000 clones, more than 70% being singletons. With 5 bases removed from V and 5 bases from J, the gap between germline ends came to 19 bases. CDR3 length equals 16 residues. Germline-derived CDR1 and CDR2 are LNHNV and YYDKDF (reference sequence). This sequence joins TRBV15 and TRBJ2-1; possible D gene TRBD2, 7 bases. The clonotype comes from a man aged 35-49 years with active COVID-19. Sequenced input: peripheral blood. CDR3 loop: CATSVGYREGNNEQFF. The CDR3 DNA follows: TGTGCCACCAGCGTAGGCTACAGGGAGGGGAACAATGAGCAGTTCTTC.